This T cell receptor (beta chain) was identified during a study of blood T cell repertoires in COVID-19. Study summary: Acute and convalescent COVID-19 specimens originated in the United States, Italy and Spain. Sources were T cells, B-cell-depleted T cells, or PBMCs; the material itself was cDNA or gDNA.

With V trimmed by 2 bases and J by 6 bases, 7 bases remained unmatched. Germline V gene lookup returns CDR1 SGDLS and CDR2 YYNGEE. CDR3 length equals 17 residues. Clinical history as reported by participants underpinned cohort assignment. Sequencing used immunoSEQ multiplex PCR; TCRdb keeps in-frame clones, though not all of them. The table records under 400,000 clones, approximately 87% of them present only once. The sequencing sample was made of PBMCs or T cells enriched from blood (not recorded which). The chain uses TRBV9 and TRBJ2-1, with 14 bases lining up with TRBD2. This TCR was recovered from a man between 40 and 49 years old in a cohort exposed to, infected with or recovered from COVID-19 (not recorded which). For the CDR3, the DNA is TGTGCCAGCAGCGTCGGGGCCGGGACTAGCGGGAGCAATGAGCAGTTCTTC. Translated: CASSVGAGTSGSNEQFF.